The clone carrying this T cell receptor (beta chain) has just a few counts. CDR1 is MNHNY and CDR2 is SVGAGI in the germline V gene (reference sequence). The CDR3 loop spans 16 amino acids. The V end lost 0 bases, the J end lost 2 bases, and 11 bases lay between the germline ends. This specimen belongs to a study of blood T cell repertoires in COVID-19. About the research overall: COVID-19 samples from acute and convalescent phases originated in the United States, Italy and Spain. In each case, the material was cDNA or gDNA derived from T cells, B-cell-depleted T cells, or PBMCs.

Per the original data handling: Estimation of nucleated cell counts was performed using reference gene primer amplification. Sequenced by immunoSEQ multiplex PCR; TCRdb stores in-frame clones only, minus some. That table furnishes V, J and clone size, whereas the DNA furnished D and trimming. The table records approximately 60,000 clones, 86% of them present only once. This clonotype was obtained from a man aged 50 or older with active COVID-19. The chain joins TRBV6-6 to TRBJ1-5; D is unresolved. The sequenced material came from peripheral blood. CDR3 DNA sequence: TGTGCCAGCAGTTACTCGAGTTACGCTGGCAATCAGCCCCAGCATTTT. Its protein is CASSYSSYAGNQPQHF.